This T cell receptor (beta chain) was captured in a study of Graves' ophthalmopathy and Graves' hyperthyroidism. Notes on the study in general: In blood, most expanded thyroid clonotypes above 0.001 frequency were also detected.

Many counts were recorded for this clonotype. Its cognate antigen is unknown. Amplifying from RNA transcripts, the study obtained TCR beta CDR3 regions. First-round RT-PCR with HTBI primers preceded a second-round multiplex PCR. From the multiplex PCR reads, TCRdb called clonotypes with MiXCR, one entry per CDR3 protein. Among 660,000 or so distinct CDR3 sequences listed, 35% to 45% were seen once. Trimming removed 4 bases at V and 5 bases at J, with 17 bases between. The CDR3 is 15 residues long. Germline CDR1 MGHRA, CDR2 YSYEKL. Presentation of ophthalmopathy in the donors involved moderate-to-severe activity, CAS ≥3, NOSPECS ≥4 and a duration under 3 months. Excluded: other autoimmune disease, uncontrolled infection, pregnancy or lactation.

Source material: peripheral blood. The origin of this receptor is an adult man with Graves' ophthalmopathy. The chain employs TRBV4-1 and TRBJ1-2; possibly TRBD1 for D (6 bases). CDR3 sequence reads: CASSLGNRVNYGYTF. The DNA of the CDR3 is TGCGCCAGCAGCCTCGGAAACAGGGTTAATTATGGCTACACCTTC.